These 17 T cell receptor beta chains originate from one sample sequenced in a study of T-cell reconstitution after alpha-beta-depleted transplantation in children. For TCRbeta, the library was prepared with unique molecular identifiers. Via MiXCR, TCRdb re-called the PCR reads, giving one row per CDR3 protein. The table shows 55,000 to 85,000 distinct CDR3 sequences, with 9.5% to 13% occurring only once. Material: PBMCs, obtained before TCRalphabeta/CD19-depleted stem cell transplant. The receptors come from a boy between 5 and 17 years old with acute myeloid leukemia, due to receive a stem cell transplant.

Ten or more counts support this clonotype. This chain uses TRBV10-3 with TRBJ1-1; TRBD1 matches at 7 bases. Germline assignment: CDR1 ENHRY and CDR2 SYGVKD. The CDR3 length is 14 residues. J was trimmed by 0 bases and V by 6 bases; bases with no gene match: 4. The CDR3 nucleotides are TGTGCCATCAGCGCCGGACAGGTGAACACTGAAGCTTTCTTT. Amino acids: CAISAGQVNTEAFF.

This clonotype was recorded at least ten times. The genes are TRBV7-8 and TRBJ1-6; possible D gene TRBD1, 6 bases. Trimming stripped 1 base from V and 16 bases from J, with 20 bases between. This CDR3 spans 15 amino acids. Germline V CDR1 and CDR2: SGHVS, FQNEAQ. CDR3 sequence: CASSLVAGARGGLHF. In nucleotides, the CDR3 is TGTGCCAGCAGCTTAGTAGCAGGGGCCCGAGGTGGGCTCCACTTT.

The sample holds many counts of this clonotype. V and J are TRBV20-1 and TRBJ2-2; 11 bases line up with TRBD2. This CDR3 is built from 16 residues. Per germline, CDR1 DFQATT and CDR2 SNEGSKA (reference sequence). The V and J ends lost 2 bases and 5 bases, in that order; junction bases with no gene match: 7. CDR3 in DNA: TGCAGTGCTAGACCGGGACTAGCGGATTTTACCGGGGAGCTGTTTTTT. Translation: CSARPGLADFTGELFF.

This clonotype was recorded many times. The chain joins TRBV13 to TRBJ2-7; the D gene is possibly TRBD1 (5 bases). Trimming removed 5 bases from V and 3 bases from J, with 14 bases in between. The CDR3 has 14 amino acids. The germline V gene encodes CDR1 PRHDT and CDR2 FYEKMQ (reference sequence). The CDR3 loop is CASSPQGLNYEQYF. The CDR3 DNA reads as TGTGCCAGCAGCCCCCAGGGTTTGAACTACGAGCAGTACTTC.

This clonotype has more than one count but fewer than ten. V usage is TRBV29-1 and J usage is TRBJ1-1; D is possibly TRBD1 (6 bases). This CDR3 contains 13 residues. CDR1 SQVTM and CDR2 ANQGSEA come from the germline V gene. The V gene lost 6 bases and the J gene lost 5 bases, with 16 bases spanning the gap. DNA of the CDR3: TGCAGCGTCCTCAGGGGACGTAAGACTGAAGCTTTCTTT. Protein sequence: CSVLRGRKTEAFF. Full variable domain (outside the CDR3, taken from reference TRBV29-1 and TRBJ1-1): SAVISQKPSRDICQRGTSLTIQCQVDSQVTMMFWYRQQPGQSLTLIATANQGSEATYESGFVIDKFPISRPNLTFSTLTVSNMSPEDSSIYLCSVLRGRKTEAFFGQGTRLTVV.

This clonotype has at least ten counts. V usage is TRBV4-2 and J usage is TRBJ2-1; a possible D gene is TRBD2 (6 bases). Germline V gene lookup returns CDR1 LGHNA and CDR2 YNFKEQ. Between the trimmed V and J ends, which lost 3 bases and 5 bases, there was a span of 17 bases. This CDR3 is 16 amino acids long. For the CDR3, the DNA is TGTGCCAGCAGCCAGGCGGGACGGGGTCTTAACAATGAGCAGTTCTTC. Its translation is CASSQAGRGLNNEQFF.

At least ten counts were recorded for this clonotype. The chain has TRBV10-3 and TRBJ2-2; D not certain. This CDR3 spans 14 amino acids. Trimming pared 4 bases from V and 1 base from J, leaving 7 bases between. In germline, CDR1 is ENHRY, CDR2 SYGVKD. The CDR3 bases are TGTGCCATCAGTGTGGGCAAGAACACCGGGGAGCTGTTTTTT. Translated, it gives CAISVGKNTGELFF.

Ten or more counts support this clonotype. This sequence joins TRBV12-3 or TRBV12-4 and TRBJ2-5; 14 bases map to TRBD2. This CDR3 comprises 18 residues. V lost 5 bases to trimming and J lost 7 bases; unmatched junction nucleotides: 15. The CDR3 sequence: CASSLGTSGGLGVRTQYF. The CDR3 nucleotides are TGTGCCAGCAGTCTCGGGACTAGCGGGGGATTAGGCGTTAGGACCCAGTACTTC.

This clonotype was detected many times. The gene calls are TRBV7-6 and TRBJ2-7, with 7 bases lining up with TRBD1. CDR3 length: 13 amino acids. V lost 2 bases, J lost 5 bases, and 3 bases stayed unmatched. Germline loops: CDR1 SGHVS, CDR2 FNYEAQ. The CDR3 is CASSLPTGNEQYF. The CDR3 nucleotides read TGTGCCAGCAGCTTACCGACAGGGAACGAGCAGTACTTC.

J is TRBJ2-5 and V is TRBV29-1; D perhaps matches TRBD2 (6 bases). The CDR3 has 15 residues. Germline-derived CDR1 and CDR2 are SQVTM and ANQGSEA. V lost 6 bases and J lost 2, with 19 bases in between. The CDR3 nucleotides read TGCAGCGTCCCCTTGGGGGGAATGTGGCAAGAGACCCAGTACTTC. It encodes CSVPLGGMWQETQYF.

This clonotype was seen at least ten times. The rearrangement links TRBV7-2 to TRBJ1-2; D might be TRBD1 (5 bases). Trimming removed 5 bases at V and 8 bases at J, with 15 bases between. Germline V gives CDR1 SGHTA, CDR2 FQGNSA. The length of the CDR3 is 13 residues. The CDR3 reads CASSPRRAGGYTF. CDR3 DNA: TGTGCCAGCAGCCCCCGCAGGGCGGGCGGCTACACCTTC.

This chain uses TRBV3-1 with TRBJ2-1; 10 bases map to TRBD2. CDR1 and CDR2 (germline): LGHDT, YNNKEL (reference sequence). V lost 1 base and J lost 0; bases outside the gene matches: 6. The CDR3 has 18 amino acids. The CDR3 DNA reads as TGTGCCAGCAGCCAAGTCTTATCTAGCGGGAGCTCCTACAATGAGCAGTTCTTC. Its translation is CASSQVLSSGSSYNEQFF.

This clonotype is classed as medium-sized. The chain recombines TRBV7-8 with TRBJ2-5; a weak D match, TRBD2 (5 bases). Germline CDR1 reads SGHVS; CDR2 reads FQNEAQ. V was pared by 8 bases and J by 4 bases, with 17 bases between. The length of the CDR3 is 14 residues. The CDR3 DNA follows: TGTGCCAGCGGCGAAGGACTGGGGTCAGAGACCCAGTACTTC. Protein sequence: CASGEGLGSETQYF.

The table lists this clonotype with many counts. The V call is TRBV20-1, the J call TRBJ1-5, with 10 bases matching TRBD1. This CDR3 is 16 amino acids long. CDR1 and CDR2 from the germline V gene are DFQATT and SNEGSKA (reference sequence). Germline trimming cut 4 bases from V and 7 bases from J; bases unmatched to any gene: 13. The CDR3 reads CSANAQTGGAEQPQHF. DNA for the CDR3: TGCAGTGCTAACGCTCAGACAGGGGGCGCCGAACAGCCCCAGCATTTT.

This clonotype occurred many times. The chain uses TRBV20-1 and TRBJ2-5, with 9 bases aligning to TRBD2. Germline V gives CDR1 DFQATT, CDR2 SNEGSKA (reference sequence). With V trimmed by 1 base and J by 5 bases, 26 bases remained unmatched. The CDR3 is made up of 21 amino acids. In nucleotides, the CDR3 is TGCAGTGCTAGAGGGTGGATCGGGCGGCGGGAGGGCCGTTTTACCTTGGAGACCCAGTACTTC. Translating gives CSARGWIGRREGRFTLETQYF.

There are many counts of this clonotype. This chain uses TRBV29-1 with TRBJ2-1; 9 bases are shared with TRBD2. Germline V lookup: CDR1 SQVTM, CDR2 ANQGSEA. This CDR3 spans 15 amino acids. V lost 6 bases to trimming and J lost 2 bases; unmatched junction nucleotides: 8. The CDR3 loop reads CSVVYSGGAYNEQFF. The CDR3 coding sequence is TGCAGCGTCGTGTATAGCGGGGGAGCCTACAATGAGCAGTTCTTC.

This clonotype was seen many times. This rearrangement joins TRBV11-2 to TRBJ1-1, with D possibly matching TRBD1 (5 bases). The V end was cut by 4 bases, the J end by 6 bases, with 15 bases between. This CDR3 region has 14 residues. Germline values: CDR1 SGHAT, CDR2 FQNNGV. CDR3 DNA: TGTGCCAGCAGCTGGAACTGGGGGATGGCTGAAGCTTTCTTT. As protein: CASSWNWGMAEAFF. The whole variable domain, remainder taken from reference TRBV11-2 and TRBJ1-1, is EAGVAQSPRYKIIEKRQSVAFWCNPISGHATLYWYQQILGQGPKLLIQFQNNGVVDDSQLPKDRFSAERLKGVDSTLKIQPAKLEDSAVYLCASSWNWGMAEAFFGQGTRLTVV.